Listed here are 12 T cell receptor beta chains from one sample, sequenced in a study of blood T cell repertoires in COVID-19. The table came from immunoSEQ multiplex PCR; TCRdb's copy has only in-frame clones and leaves some out. The table has about 260,000 clones, less than 90% seen once. The specimen sequenced was peripheral blood. These receptors originate from a man aged 55 to 69 who had recovered from COVID-19.

The chain is built from TRBV7-9 and TRBJ1-4, with 9 bases lining up with TRBD1. This CDR3 region has 13 residues. Trimming at V came to 7 bases and at J to 9 bases, leaving 6 bases not matched to a gene. In germline, CDR1 is SEHNR, CDR2 FQNEAQ (reference sequence). The CDR3 protein is CASNIGQGQKLFF. Written as DNA, the CDR3 is TGTGCCAGCAATATAGGACAGGGGCAAAAACTGTTTTTT.

The chain is built from TRBV14 and TRBJ2-1; 11 bases map to TRBD2. CDR1 and CDR2 (germline): SGHDN, FVKESK. V trimming: 5 bases; J trimming: 7 bases; junction bases outside the gene matches: 7. The CDR3 covers 15 residues. The DNA for the CDR3 is TGTGCCAGCAGCAAAACTAGCGGGGGCCGAAATGAGCAGTTCTTC. It is translated as CASSKTSGGRNEQFF.

The rearrangement uses TRBV5-1 and TRBJ2-3, with TRBD1 matching over 7 bases. V shed 3 bases, J shed 9 bases, and the junction held 22 bases outside the gene matches. Germline lookup yields CDR1 SGHRS and CDR2 YFSETQ. The CDR3 extends over 18 amino acids. The CDR3 loop reads CASSSSPGRNHRGGTQYF. DNA of the CDR3: TGCGCCAGCAGCTCCTCTCCGGGGCGAAACCACAGGGGCGGAACGCAGTATTTT. The variable domain in full, completed from reference TRBV5-1 and TRBJ2-3, reads KAGVTQTPRYLIKTRGQQVTLSCSPISGHRSVSWYQQTPGQGLQFLFEYFSETQRNKGNFPGRFSGRQFSNSRSEMNVSTLELGDSALYLCASSSSPGRNHRGGTQYFGPGTRLTVL.

The chain uses TRBV5-5 and TRBJ2-5; 9 nucleotides line up with TRBD2. The V and J ends lost 2 bases and 1 base, in that order; junction bases with no gene match: 6. This CDR3 is built from 16 residues. CDR1 and CDR2 from the germline V gene are SGHKS and YYEKEE (reference sequence). CDR3 in amino acids: CASSFELAGTQETQYF. CDR3 sequence (DNA): TGTGCCAGCAGCTTCGAGCTAGCGGGGACCCAAGAGACCCAGTACTTC.

This chain joins TRBV7-2 and TRBJ2-5; 7 bases align to TRBD2. V dropped 5 bases and J dropped 4; count of bases not matched to a gene: 13. There are 16 residues in the CDR3. Germline V CDR1 and CDR2: SGHTA, FQGNSA. DNA of the CDR3: TGTGCCAGCAGCCCGCTGGGAGCGGGGTTGGGAGAGACCCAGTACTTC. It specifies CASSPLGAGLGETQYF.

This clone was observed once. The chain combines TRBV19 with TRBJ2-1, with a possible D match to TRBD2 (5 bases). CDR3 length: 12 residues. Germline V gene lookup returns CDR1 LNHDA and CDR2 SQIVND (reference sequence). Trimming took 5 bases from V and 12 from J, leaving 14 bases between them. The CDR3 reads CASSEGWAGQFF. In nucleotides, the CDR3 is TGTGCCAGTAGTGAGGGATGGGCAGGGCAGTTCTTC. Variable domain in full (rest from reference TRBV19 and TRBJ2-1): DGGITQSPKYLFRKEGQNVTLSCEQNLNHDAMYWYRQDPGQGLRLIYYSQIVNDFQKGDIAEGYSVSREKKESFPLTVTSAQKNPTAFYLCASSEGWAGQFFGPGTRLTVL.

This chain links TRBV7-9 with TRBJ1-2; 8 nucleotides match TRBD1. The CDR3 loop spans 15 amino acids. Trimming at V came to 5 bases and at J to 4 bases, leaving 9 bases not matched to a gene. Germline CDR1 reads SEHNR; CDR2 reads FQNEAQ (reference sequence). The CDR3 DNA reads TGTGCCAGCAGCCCGCCGCGACAGGGGAGCTATGGCTACACCTTC. Translated: CASSPPRQGSYGYTF.

The genes are TRBV30 and TRBJ2-3; 10 bases agree with TRBD1. Germline V gene lookup returns CDR1 GTSNPN and CDR2 SVGIG (reference sequence). V was pared by 2 bases and J by 3 bases, with 2 bases of the junction left unmatched. CDR3 length: 14 amino acids. The CDR3 DNA follows: TGTGCCTGGAGTCCGGGACAGGGGACAGATACGCAGTATTTT. This translates into CAWSPGQGTDTQYF.

This clone has just a few counts. The CDR3 spells CASGLATGGRVNQPQHF. Written as DNA, the CDR3 is TGTGCTAGTGGTTTGGCGACAGGGGGGCGAGTAAATCAGCCCCAGCATTTT. The gene calls are TRBV12-5 and TRBJ1-5; 9 bases map to TRBD1. In germline, CDR1 is LGHNT, CDR2 FRNRAP. The CDR3 covers 17 residues. V was pared by 1 base and J by 4 bases, with 8 bases of the junction left unmatched.

The chain joins TRBV29-1 to TRBJ1-1, with 11 bases fitting TRBD1. CDR1 SQVTM and CDR2 ANQGSEA come from the germline V gene. This CDR3 is built from 15 residues. Germline trimming cut 1 base from V and 5 bases from J; bases unmatched to any gene: 6. The CDR3 DNA reads TGCAGCGTTGAAGCCGGGACAGGGGGTCGTACTGAAGCTTTCTTT. Amino acid sequence: CSVEAGTGGRTEAFF.

The chain links TRBV6-5 to TRBJ2-2; 8 bases map to TRBD1. V shed 5 bases, J shed 4 bases, and the junction held 6 bases outside the gene matches. CDR1 is MNHEY and CDR2 is SVGAGI in the germline V gene. This CDR3 is built from 15 residues. The CDR3 region has the DNA TGTGCCAGCAGTCCACGGACAGGGCCCACCGGGGAGCTGTTTTTT. This encodes CASSPRTGPTGELFF.

The gene calls are TRBV24-1 and TRBJ2-3; 13 nucleotides align to TRBD2. J was trimmed by 0 bases and V by 0 bases; bases with no gene match: 11. CDR1 and CDR2 from the germline V gene are KGHDR and SFDVKD. The CDR3 extends over 21 amino acids. CDR3 sequence: CATSDLGTSGVLFSSTDTQYF. The CDR3 region has the DNA TGTGCCACCAGTGATTTGGGGACTAGCGGGGTCCTCTTCTCTAGCACAGATACGCAGTATTTT.